Listed below are T cell receptor beta chains from one sample, sequenced in a study of T cells in Graves' hyperthyroidism and ophthalmopathy. Via MiXCR, TCRdb re-called the multiplex PCR reads, giving one row per CDR3 protein. The repertoire consists of around 350,000 distinct CDR3 sequences, with 20% to 25% occurring once and the leading ten covering around four fifths. The sample taken for sequencing was blood. These receptors were obtained from a man in his fifties with Graves' hyperthyroidism. CDR3s include the opening cysteine and the closing phenylalanine or tryptophan. A D gene is named only where the DNA matches it firmly. Not every row has a clone size; where given, it reads once, few, many or a size class.

TRBV25-1,TRBJ1-2,NA,NA,TGTGCCAGCAGTGAAAGGGGACGGGATGGCTACACCTTC,CASSERGRDGYTF
TRBV30,TRBJ2-3,NA,NA,TGTGCCTGGAGTCCACCGCCCACAGATACGCAGTATTTT,CAWSPPPTDTQYF
TRBV24-1,TRBJ2-1,TRBD2,NA,TGTGCCACCAGTGAATTGACTAGCGGAAGCTCCTACAATGAGCAGTTCTTC,CATSELTSGSSYNEQFF
TRBV7-8,TRBJ2-1,TRBD1,many,TGTGCCAGCAGCTCCCTCCGGGACAGGAGGAGGAGTGATGAGCAGTTCTTC,CASSSLRDRRRSDEQFF
TRBV4-1,TRBJ2-7,TRBD1,NA,TGCGCCAGCAGCCAGTATGCGGGACAGGGAAACGAGCAGTACTTC,CASSQYAGQGNEQYF
TRBV12-3/TRBV12-4,TRBJ1-1,NA,many,TGTGCCAGCAGTTTAAATCGGGTACTGAACACTGAAGCTTTCTTT,CASSLNRVLNTEAFF
TRBV11-3,TRBJ2-3,NA,many,TGTGCCAGCAGCTCCCCCGGGACCCAGGTGGGCACAGATACGCAGTATTTT,CASSSPGTQVGTDTQYF
TRBV11-1,TRBJ2-7,TRBD2,NA,TGTGCCAGCACCCTCCTCGCGGGAGGCCCCTACGAGCAGTACTTC,CASTLLAGGPYEQYF
TRBV11-2,TRBJ2-7,NA,NA,TGTGCCAGCAGCTTACTTTCACTACCCTACGAGCAGTACTTC,CASSLLSLPYEQYF
TRBV7-2,TRBJ2-1,TRBD2,few,TGTGCCAGCAGCTTTCTAGCGGGAGGGCGTTGGGCTAACTACAATGAGCAGTTCTTC,CASSFLAGGRWANYNEQFF
TRBV12-3/TRBV12-4,TRBJ2-7,NA,few,TGTGCCAGCAGTTTAGATAGCGTTTACGAGCAGTACTTC,CASSLDSVYEQYF
TRBV6-4,TRBJ2-5,NA,NA,TGTGCCAGCAGTGAGGGGGGGGCAGGGCGAGAGACCCAGTACTTC,CASSEGGAGRETQYF
TRBV14,TRBJ1-5,TRBD1,few,TGTGCCAGCTGTTGGGACAGGCCGTATAGCAATCAGCCCCAGCATTTT,CASCWDRPYSNQPQHF
TRBV30,TRBJ2-3,TRBD2,few,TGTGCCTCTCACGGGGCTAGCGGGGCAGATACGCAGTATTTT,CASHGASGADTQYF
TRBV11-2,TRBJ2-1,TRBD2,few,TGTGCCAGCAGCCCTCTAGCGGGGAGCTCCTACAATGAGCAGTTCTTC,CASSPLAGSSYNEQFF
TRBV6-1,TRBJ1-2,NA,NA,TGTGCCAGCAGTACAGGCTATGGCTACACCTTC,CASSTGYGYTF
TRBV3-1,TRBJ2-2,NA,NA,TGTGCCAGCAGCCAAGTATCAACCGGGGAGCTGTTTTTT,CASSQVSTGELFF
TRBV5-1,TRBJ2-3,NA,many,TGCGCCAGCAGCTTGGCTCAGGGCACAGATACGCAGTATTTT,CASSLAQGTDTQYF
TRBV5-6,TRBJ1-1,NA,NA,TGTGCCAGCAGCTTGCTTTTGATGGGTATGAACACTGAAGCTTTCTTT,CASSLLLMGMNTEAFF
TRBV3-1,TRBJ2-3,TRBD2,NA,TGTGCCAGCAGCTTAAGCGGGGGGGCCGGAGATACGCAGTATTTT,CASSLSGGAGDTQYF
TRBV20-1,TRBJ1-5,TRBD1,NA,TGCAGTGCTAGGGCGGACAGGGTAACGAATCAGCCCCAGCATTTT,CSARADRVTNQPQHF
TRBV6-2/TRBV6-3,TRBJ1-6,TRBD1,few,TGTGCCAGCAGCAAGTACCACCGGGACAGAAATTCACCCCTCCACTTT,CASSKYHRDRNSPLHF
TRBV6-1,TRBJ1-1,NA,NA,TGTGCCAGCTCCAGAATCGGGGGGGACACTGAAGCTTTCTTT,CASSRIGGDTEAFF
TRBV20-1,TRBJ2-1,NA,NA,TGCAGTGCTAGACTACAGGGACTTCAGAATGAGCAGTTCTTC,CSARLQGLQNEQFF
TRBV7-3,TRBJ2-2,TRBD2,few,TGTGCCAGCAGCTTAGGCAGCGGGGGGACCGGGGAGCTGTTTTTT,CASSLGSGGTGELFF
TRBV6-1,TRBJ1-4,TRBD1,NA,TGTGCCAGCAGGGGACAGTATGCAACTAATGAAAAACTGTTTTTT,CASRGQYATNEKLFF
TRBV19,TRBJ2-2,TRBD2,NA,TGTGCCAGTAGTATGCGGGGACTAGCGACCACCGGGGAGCTGTTTTTT,CASSMRGLATTGELFF
TRBV5-1,TRBJ2-3,NA,NA,TGCGCCAACAGCTTTGGACAGAGCACAGATACGCAGTATTTT,CANSFGQSTDTQYF
TRBV12-3/TRBV12-4,TRBJ1-5,NA,few,TGTGCCAGCAGTGATGGGGGGCAGCCCCAGCATTTT,CASSDGGQPQHF
TRBV7-3,TRBJ2-5,TRBD2,NA,TGTGCCAGCAGCCCGGGACTAGCGGGATTGGAGACCCAGTACTTC,CASSPGLAGLETQYF
TRBV3-1,TRBJ1-1,NA,many,TGTGCCAGCAGCCGGGGGGGGGCTGGGCCTGAAGCTTTCTTT,CASSRGGAGPEAFF
TRBV28,TRBJ1-5,NA,few,TGTGCCAGCAGTAAAGGACCGCGGCCCCAGCATTTT,CASSKGPRPQHF
TRBV6-1,TRBJ2-2,NA,NA,TGTGCCAGCAGTACCGTCCTCCTCACCGGGGAGCTGTTTTTT,CASSTVLLTGELFF
TRBV12-3/TRBV12-4,TRBJ2-2,NA,NA,TGTGCCAGCAGTCCGAGCGCGAGGGGCACCGGGGAGCTGTTTTTT,CASSPSARGTGELFF
TRBV20-1,TRBJ2-1,TRBD2,NA,TGCAGTGCTAGGCTAGCGGGAGGGAGCTCCTACAATGAGCAGTTCTTC,CSARLAGGSSYNEQFF
TRBV27,TRBJ2-7,NA,many,TGTGCCAGCATCCTTCGTATTAGTGAGCAGTACTTC,CASILRISEQYF
TRBV12-5,TRBJ1-2,NA,NA,TGTGCTAGTGGTTTGGACAGTAACTATGGCTACACCTTC,CASGLDSNYGYTF
TRBV7-6,TRBJ1-5,NA,few,TGTGCCAGCAGCTTAGGGGGGGACACGCGCAATCAGCCCCAGCATTTT,CASSLGGDTRNQPQHF
TRBV24-1,TRBJ2-3,TRBD2,NA,TGTGCCACCAGTGATCGGGGGACTAGCGGGAGGGTTCAGGCAAGGAGAAATAGCACAGATACGCAGTATTTT,CATSDRGTSGRVQARRNSTDTQYF
TRBV5-1,TRBJ2-3,TRBD2,NA,TGCGCCAGCAGCTTCGTGGGACTAGCGGGAGGGCGAGATACGCAGTATTTT,CASSFVGLAGGRDTQYF
TRBV7-9,TRBJ2-3,NA,NA,TGTGCCAGCTTGGGGACGGCACACATGGGTACGCAGTATTTT,CASLGTAHMGTQYF
TRBV11-3,TRBJ2-3,TRBD2,many,TGTGCCAGCAGCTTTCTAGGGACTAGCGGAGGACCCACAGATACGCAGTATTTT,CASSFLGTSGGPTDTQYF
TRBV12-3/TRBV12-4,TRBJ1-1,NA,NA,TGTGCCAGCACCGGACTAGGCCGACTGGTTCCAGCTGAAGCTTTCTTT,CASTGLGRLVPAEAFF
TRBV27,TRBJ2-3,TRBD2,few,TGTGCCAGCAGTTCCAGACTAGCGGGAGTCATCACAGATACGCAGTATTTT,CASSSRLAGVITDTQYF